Included here is one TCR beta chain sequence, with context. PCR used 60 Vbeta primers and 13 Jbeta primers. Using immunoSEQ multiplex PCR, the repertoire was profiled, and TCRdb retains in-frame clones only, with some absent. Of about 99,000 clones listed, approximately 80% are singletons. The source of the sample is a study of cytomegalovirus exposure and HLA in healthy donors. Germline lookup yields CDR1 SQVTM and CDR2 ANQGSEA. The V gene end was trimmed by 3 bases and the J gene end by 4 bases; junction bases not matched to a gene: 5. The length of the CDR3 is 14 residues. Source material: PBMCs. This chain uses TRBV29-1 with TRBJ1-2, with 10 bases aligning to TRBD1. The sequence was collected from a male donor in good health and CMV-seropositive. The CDR3 protein is CSVEGTGVSYGYTF. Written as DNA, the CDR3 is TGCAGCGTTGAGGGGACAGGGGTGAGCTATGGCTACACCTTC.